This TCR beta chain was identified in a study of OX40 agonist ivuxolimab in advanced cancers. Whole-study context: Patients received intravenous ivuxolimab every 2 weeks at 0.01 to 10 mg/kg. Study-wide results and caveats: No determination was made of the antigen specificity of the expanded peripheral T cells.

Clones were read by immunoSEQ multiplex PCR, and TCRdb kept only the in-frame ones, dropping some. The data hold about 68,000 clones, with 86% observed a single time. On this clone itself: Antigen: not known.

Germline CDR1 and CDR2: SGHNT and YYREEE (reference sequence). CDR3 length equals 17 residues. V lost 2 bases, J lost 0 bases, and 5 bases stayed unmatched. V gene TRBV5-4 combines with J gene TRBJ1-2, with 12 bases aligning to TRBD1. The sequence came from an adult with an advanced solid tumor such as melanoma, head and neck, liver or kidney cancer. The sequences come from CD4+ or CD8+ T cells sorted from blood, collected in a trial of the OX40 agonist ivuxolimab. CDR3 sequence: CASSLGGQGATNYGYTF. The CDR3 DNA reads TGTGCCAGCAGCTTAGGGGGACAGGGGGCAACTAACTATGGCTACACCTTC.